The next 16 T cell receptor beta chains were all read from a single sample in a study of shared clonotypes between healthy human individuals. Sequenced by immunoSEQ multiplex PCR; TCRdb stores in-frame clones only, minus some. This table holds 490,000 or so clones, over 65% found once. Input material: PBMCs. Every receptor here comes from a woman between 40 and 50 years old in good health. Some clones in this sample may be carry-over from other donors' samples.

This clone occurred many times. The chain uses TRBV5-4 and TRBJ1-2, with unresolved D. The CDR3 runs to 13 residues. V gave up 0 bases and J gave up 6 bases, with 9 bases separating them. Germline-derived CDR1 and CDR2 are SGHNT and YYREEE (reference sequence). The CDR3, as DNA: TGTGCCAGCAGCTTGGAGCCGAGGGATGGCTACACCTTC. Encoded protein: CASSLEPRDGYTF.

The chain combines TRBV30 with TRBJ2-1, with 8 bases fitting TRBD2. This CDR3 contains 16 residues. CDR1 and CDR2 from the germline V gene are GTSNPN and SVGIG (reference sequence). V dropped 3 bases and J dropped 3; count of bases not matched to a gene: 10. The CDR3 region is CAWSPGASGHYNEQFF. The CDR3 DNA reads TGTGCCTGGAGCCCAGGGGCTAGCGGGCACTACAATGAGCAGTTCTTC.

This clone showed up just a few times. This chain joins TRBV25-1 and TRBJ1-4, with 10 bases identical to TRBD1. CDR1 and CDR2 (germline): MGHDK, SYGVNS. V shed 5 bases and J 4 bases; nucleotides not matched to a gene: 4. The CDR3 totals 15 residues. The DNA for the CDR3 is TGTGCCAGCAGTAAGGGACAGGGGTATAATGAAAAACTGTTTTTT. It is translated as CASSKGQGYNEKLFF. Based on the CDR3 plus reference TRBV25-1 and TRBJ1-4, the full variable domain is EADIYQTPRYLVIGTGKKITLECSQTMGHDKMYWYQQDPGMELHLIHYSYGVNSTEKGDLSSESTVSRIRTEHFPLTLESARPSHTSQYLCASSKGQGYNEKLFFGSGTQLSVL.

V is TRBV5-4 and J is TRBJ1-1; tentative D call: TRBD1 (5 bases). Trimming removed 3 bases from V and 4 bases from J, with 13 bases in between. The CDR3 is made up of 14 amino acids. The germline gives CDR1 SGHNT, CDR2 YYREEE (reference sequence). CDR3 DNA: TGTGCCAGCAGCTACCATACTGGGGGCACTGAAGCTTTCTTT. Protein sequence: CASSYHTGGTEAFF.

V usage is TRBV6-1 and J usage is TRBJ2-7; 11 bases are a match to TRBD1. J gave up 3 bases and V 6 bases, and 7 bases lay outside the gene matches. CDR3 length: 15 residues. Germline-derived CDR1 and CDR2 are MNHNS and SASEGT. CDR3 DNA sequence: TGTGCCAGCAGGCTTTTAGGGACAGGGGGCTACGAGCAGTACTTC. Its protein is CASRLLGTGGYEQYF.

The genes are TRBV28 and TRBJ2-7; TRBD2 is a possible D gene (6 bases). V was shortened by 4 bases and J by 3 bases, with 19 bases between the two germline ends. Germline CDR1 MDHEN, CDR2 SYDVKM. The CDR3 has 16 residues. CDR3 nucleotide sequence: TGTGCCAGCAGTTCCCCAAGAGGGGAGGCTCACTACGAGCAGTACTTC. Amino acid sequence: CASSSPRGEAHYEQYF.

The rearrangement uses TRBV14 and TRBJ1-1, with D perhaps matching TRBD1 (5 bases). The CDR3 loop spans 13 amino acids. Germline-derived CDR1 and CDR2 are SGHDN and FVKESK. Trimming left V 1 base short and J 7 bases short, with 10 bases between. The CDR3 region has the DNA TGTGCCAGCAGCCAAGGCGGCAGGGATGAAGCTTTCTTT. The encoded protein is CASSQGGRDEAFF. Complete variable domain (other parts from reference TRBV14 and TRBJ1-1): EAGVTQFPSHSVIEKGQTVTLRCDPISGHDNLYWYRRVMGKEIKFLLHFVKESKQDESGMPNNRFLAERTGGTYSTLKVQPAELEDSGVYFCASSQGGRDEAFFGQGTRLTVV.

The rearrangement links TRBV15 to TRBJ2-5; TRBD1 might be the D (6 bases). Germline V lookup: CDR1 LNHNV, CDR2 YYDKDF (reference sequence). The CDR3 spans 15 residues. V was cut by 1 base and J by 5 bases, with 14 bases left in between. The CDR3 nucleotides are TGTGCCACCAGCAGAGGTCAGGGACAATGGGAGACCCAGTACTTC. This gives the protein CATSRGQGQWETQYF.

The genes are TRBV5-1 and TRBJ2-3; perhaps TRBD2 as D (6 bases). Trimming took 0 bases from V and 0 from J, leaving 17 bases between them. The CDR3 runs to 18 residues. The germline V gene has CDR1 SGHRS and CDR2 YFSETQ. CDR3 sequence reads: CASSLETGTPFSTDTQYF. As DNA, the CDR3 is TGCGCCAGCAGCTTGGAGACCGGGACTCCGTTTAGCACAGATACGCAGTATTTT.

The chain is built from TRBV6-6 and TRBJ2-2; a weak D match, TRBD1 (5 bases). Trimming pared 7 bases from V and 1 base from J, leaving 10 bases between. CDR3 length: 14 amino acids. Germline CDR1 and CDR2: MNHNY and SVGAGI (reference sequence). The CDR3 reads CASTATGNTGELFF. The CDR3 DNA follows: TGTGCCAGCACCGCCACAGGGAACACCGGGGAGCTGTTTTTT.

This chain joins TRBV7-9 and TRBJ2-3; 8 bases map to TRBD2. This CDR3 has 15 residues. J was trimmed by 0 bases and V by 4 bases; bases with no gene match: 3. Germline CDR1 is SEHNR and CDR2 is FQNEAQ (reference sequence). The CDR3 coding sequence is TGTGCCAGCAGCTCGCTAGCGGGTAGCACAGATACGCAGTATTTT. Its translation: CASSSLAGSTDTQYF.

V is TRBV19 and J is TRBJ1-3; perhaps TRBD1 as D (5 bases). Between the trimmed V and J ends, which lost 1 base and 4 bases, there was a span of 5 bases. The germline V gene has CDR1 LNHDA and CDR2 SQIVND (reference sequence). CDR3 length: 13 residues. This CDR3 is CASSIGDGNTIYF. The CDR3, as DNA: TGTGCCAGTAGTATAGGGGACGGAAACACCATATATTTT.

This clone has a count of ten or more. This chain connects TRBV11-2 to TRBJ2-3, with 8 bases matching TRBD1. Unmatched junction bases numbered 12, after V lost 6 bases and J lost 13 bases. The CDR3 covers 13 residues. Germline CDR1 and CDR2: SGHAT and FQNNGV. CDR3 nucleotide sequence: TGTGCCAGCAGTCCACGGGAACAGGGGGTGGAGTATTTT. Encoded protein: CASSPREQGVEYF.

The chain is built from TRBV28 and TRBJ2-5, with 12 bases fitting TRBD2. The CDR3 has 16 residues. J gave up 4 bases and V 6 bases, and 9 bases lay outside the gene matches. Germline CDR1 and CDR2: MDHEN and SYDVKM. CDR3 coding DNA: TGTGCCAGCAGCCGGACTAGCGGGATCCGGGGAGAGACCCAGTACTTC. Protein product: CASSRTSGIRGETQYF.

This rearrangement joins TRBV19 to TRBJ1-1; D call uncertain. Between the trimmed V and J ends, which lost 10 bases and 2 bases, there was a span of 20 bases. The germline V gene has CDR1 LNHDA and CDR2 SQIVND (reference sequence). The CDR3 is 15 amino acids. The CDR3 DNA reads TGTGCCATAGCTGATCCAGGCAGGTCAAACACTGAAGCTTTCTTT. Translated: CAIADPGRSNTEAFF.

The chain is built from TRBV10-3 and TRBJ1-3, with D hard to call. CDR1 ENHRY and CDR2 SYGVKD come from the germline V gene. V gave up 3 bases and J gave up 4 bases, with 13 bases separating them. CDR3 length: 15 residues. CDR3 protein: CAISDPGLRGNTIYF. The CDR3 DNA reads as TGTGCCATCAGTGACCCGGGCCTACGAGGAAACACCATATATTTT.